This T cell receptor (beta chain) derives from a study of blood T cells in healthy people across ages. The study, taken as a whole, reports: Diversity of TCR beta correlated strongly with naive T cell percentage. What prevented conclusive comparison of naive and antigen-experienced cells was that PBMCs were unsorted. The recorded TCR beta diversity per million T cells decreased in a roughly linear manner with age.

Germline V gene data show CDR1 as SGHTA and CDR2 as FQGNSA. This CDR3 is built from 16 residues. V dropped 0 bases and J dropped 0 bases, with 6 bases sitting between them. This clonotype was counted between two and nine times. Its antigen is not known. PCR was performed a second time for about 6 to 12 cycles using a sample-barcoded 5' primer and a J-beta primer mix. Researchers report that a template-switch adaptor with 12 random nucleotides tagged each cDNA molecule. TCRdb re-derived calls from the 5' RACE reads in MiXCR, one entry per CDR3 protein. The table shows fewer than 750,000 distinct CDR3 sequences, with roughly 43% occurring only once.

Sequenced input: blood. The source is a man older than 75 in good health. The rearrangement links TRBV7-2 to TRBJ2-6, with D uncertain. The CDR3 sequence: CASSLAPRSGANVLTF. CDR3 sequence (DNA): TGTGCCAGCAGCTTAGCCCCACGCTCTGGGGCCAACGTCCTGACTTTC. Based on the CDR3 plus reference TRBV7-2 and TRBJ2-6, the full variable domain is GAGVSQSPSNKVTEKGKDVELRCDPISGHTALYWYRQSLGQGLEFLIYFQGNSAPDKSGLPSDRFSAERTGGSVSTLTIQRTQQEDSAVYLCASSLAPRSGANVLTFGAGSRLTVL.